The source of this T cell receptor (beta chain) is a study of glioma-infiltrating T cells after dendritic cell vaccination. Study as a whole: Autologous tumor lysate was loaded overnight onto monocyte-derived dendritic cells grown approximately seven days with IL-4 and GM-CSF.

This CDR3 is built from 15 residues. Germline V gene data show CDR1 as SGHAT and CDR2 as FQNNGV. The junction had 10 bases not matched to a gene; V was cut back by 5 bases and J by 8 bases. Documented time point: after dendritic cell vaccination, including at tumor progression/relapse. Only patients with spare fresh-frozen tumor and over two years of follow-up were included. PBMC sampling occurred before vaccination, two weeks after the third dose, and at progression. Sample share makes this clone medium-sized. Libraries were prepared by immunoSEQ multiplex PCR; TCRdb keeps only in-frame clonotypes and omits some of them. The table includes tens of thousands of clones, over 65% detected once.

This specimen was blood, taken after dendritic cell vaccination. This sequence originates from a human donor with glioblastoma. V and J are TRBV11-2 and TRBJ2-2, with 8 bases fitting TRBD1. The CDR3 region is CASSLQTGVMGELFF. In DNA, the CDR3 is TGTGCCAGCAGCCTACAGACAGGGGTCATGGGGGAGCTGTTTTTT.